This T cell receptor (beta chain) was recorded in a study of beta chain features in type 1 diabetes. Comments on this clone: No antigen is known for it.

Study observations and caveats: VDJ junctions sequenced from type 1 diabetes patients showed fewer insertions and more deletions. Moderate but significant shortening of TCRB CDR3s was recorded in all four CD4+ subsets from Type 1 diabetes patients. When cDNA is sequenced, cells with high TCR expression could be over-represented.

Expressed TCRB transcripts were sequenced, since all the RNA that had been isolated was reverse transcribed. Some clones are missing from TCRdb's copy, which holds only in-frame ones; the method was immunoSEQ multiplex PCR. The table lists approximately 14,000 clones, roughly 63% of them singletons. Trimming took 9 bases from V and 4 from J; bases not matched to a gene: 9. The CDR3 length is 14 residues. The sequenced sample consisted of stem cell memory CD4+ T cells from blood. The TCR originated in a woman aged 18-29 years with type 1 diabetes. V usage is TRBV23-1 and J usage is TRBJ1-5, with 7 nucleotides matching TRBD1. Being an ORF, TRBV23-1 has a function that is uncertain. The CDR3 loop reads CARKQGPGNQPQHF. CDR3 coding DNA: TGCGCCAGGAAACAGGGGCCAGGTAATCAGCCCCAGCATTTT.